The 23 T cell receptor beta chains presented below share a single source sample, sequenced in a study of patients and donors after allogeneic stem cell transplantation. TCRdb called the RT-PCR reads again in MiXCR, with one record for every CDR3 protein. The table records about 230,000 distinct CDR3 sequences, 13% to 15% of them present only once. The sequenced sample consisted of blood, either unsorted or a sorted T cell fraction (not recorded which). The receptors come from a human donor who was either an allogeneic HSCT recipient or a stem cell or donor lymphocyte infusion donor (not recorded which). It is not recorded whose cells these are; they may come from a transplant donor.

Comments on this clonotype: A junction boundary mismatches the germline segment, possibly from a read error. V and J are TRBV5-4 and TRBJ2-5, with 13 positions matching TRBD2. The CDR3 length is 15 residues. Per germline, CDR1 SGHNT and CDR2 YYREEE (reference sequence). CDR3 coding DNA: TGTGCCAGCAGCTTGACTAGCGGGGGGGCCGAGACCCAGAACTTC. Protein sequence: CASSLTSGGAETQNF.

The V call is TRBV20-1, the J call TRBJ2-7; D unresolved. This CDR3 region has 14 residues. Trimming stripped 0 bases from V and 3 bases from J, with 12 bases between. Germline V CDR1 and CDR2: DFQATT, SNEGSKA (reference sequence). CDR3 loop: CSARDLRSLYEQYF. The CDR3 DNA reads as TGCAGTGCTAGAGATCTCCGGTCTCTCTACGAGCAGTACTTC.

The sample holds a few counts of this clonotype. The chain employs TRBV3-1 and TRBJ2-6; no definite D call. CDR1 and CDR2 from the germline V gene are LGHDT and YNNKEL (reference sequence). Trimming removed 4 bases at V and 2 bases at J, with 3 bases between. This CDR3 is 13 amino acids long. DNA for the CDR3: TGTGCCAGCAGCCCTACTGGGGCCAACGTCCTGACTTTC. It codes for CASSPTGANVLTF.

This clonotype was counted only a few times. The CDR3 DNA follows: TGTGCCAGCAGTTTGGTCCGGACTAGCGCTAACGAGCAGTACTTC. Translation gives CASSLVRTSANEQYF. The chain is built from TRBV12-3 or TRBV12-4 and TRBJ2-7; the match to TRBD2 covers 9 bases. This CDR3 is built from 15 residues. Germline trimming cut 3 bases from V and 5 bases from J; bases unmatched to any gene: 8.

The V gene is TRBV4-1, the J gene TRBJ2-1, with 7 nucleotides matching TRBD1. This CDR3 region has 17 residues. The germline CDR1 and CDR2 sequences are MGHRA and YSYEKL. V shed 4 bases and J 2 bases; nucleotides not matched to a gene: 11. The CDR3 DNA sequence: TGCGCCAGCAGCCCATTTACCGGGACAGTGACCTACAATGAGCAGTTCTTC. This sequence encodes CASSPFTGTVTYNEQFF.

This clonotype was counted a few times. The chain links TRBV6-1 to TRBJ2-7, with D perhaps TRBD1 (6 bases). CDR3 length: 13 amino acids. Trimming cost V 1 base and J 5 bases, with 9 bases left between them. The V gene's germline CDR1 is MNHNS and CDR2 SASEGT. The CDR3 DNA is TGTGCCAGCAGTGAAGACAGGGACCACGAGCAGTACTTC. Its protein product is CASSEDRDHEQYF.

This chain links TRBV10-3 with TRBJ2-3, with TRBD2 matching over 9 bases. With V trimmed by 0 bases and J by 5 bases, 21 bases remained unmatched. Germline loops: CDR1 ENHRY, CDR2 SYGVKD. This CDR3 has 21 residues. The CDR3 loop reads CAISESMLYPRGGGAGDTQYF. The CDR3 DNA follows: TGTGCCATCAGTGAGTCGATGTTATATCCGCGTGGCGGGGGGGCCGGAGATACGCAGTATTTT.

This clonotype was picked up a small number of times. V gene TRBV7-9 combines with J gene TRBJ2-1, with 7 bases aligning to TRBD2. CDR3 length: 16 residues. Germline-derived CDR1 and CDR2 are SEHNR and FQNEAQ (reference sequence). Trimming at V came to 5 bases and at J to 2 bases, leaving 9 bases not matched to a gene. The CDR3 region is CASSGTSAGTYNEQFF. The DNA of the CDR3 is TGTGCCAGCAGCGGCACTAGCGCGGGGACCTACAATGAGCAGTTCTTC. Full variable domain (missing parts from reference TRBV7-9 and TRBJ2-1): DTGVSQNPRHKITKRGQNVTFRCDPISEHNRLYWYRQTLGQGPEFLTYFQNEAQLEKSRLLSDRFSAERPKGSFSTLEIQRTEQGDSAMYLCASSGTSAGTYNEQFFGPGTRLTVL.

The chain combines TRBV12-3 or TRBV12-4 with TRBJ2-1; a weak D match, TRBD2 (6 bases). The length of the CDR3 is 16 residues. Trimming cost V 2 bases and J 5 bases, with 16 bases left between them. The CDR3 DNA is TGTGCCAGCAGTTTAATTGCGGCGGGGAGGCACAATGAGCAGTTCTTC. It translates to CASSLIAAGRHNEQFF.

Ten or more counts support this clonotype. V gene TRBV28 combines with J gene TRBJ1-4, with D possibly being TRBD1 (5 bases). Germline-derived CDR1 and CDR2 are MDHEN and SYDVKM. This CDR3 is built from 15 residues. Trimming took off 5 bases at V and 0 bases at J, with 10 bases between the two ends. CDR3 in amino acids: CASSDTGPTNEKLFF. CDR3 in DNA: TGTGCCAGCAGTGATACAGGTCCAACTAATGAAAAACTGTTTTTT.

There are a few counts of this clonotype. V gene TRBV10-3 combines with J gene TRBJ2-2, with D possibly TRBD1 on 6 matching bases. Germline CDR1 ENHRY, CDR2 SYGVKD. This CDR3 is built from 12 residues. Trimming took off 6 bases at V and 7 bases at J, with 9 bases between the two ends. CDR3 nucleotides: TGTGCCATCAGACAGGGTGGCGGGGAGCTGTTTTTT. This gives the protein CAIRQGGGELFF.

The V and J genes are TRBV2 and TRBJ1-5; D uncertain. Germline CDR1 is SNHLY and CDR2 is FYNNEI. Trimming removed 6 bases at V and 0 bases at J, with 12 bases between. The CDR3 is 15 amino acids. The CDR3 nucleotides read TGTGCCAGCAGCCCGAGTATCTATAGCAATCAGCCCCAGCATTTT. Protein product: CASSPSIYSNQPQHF.

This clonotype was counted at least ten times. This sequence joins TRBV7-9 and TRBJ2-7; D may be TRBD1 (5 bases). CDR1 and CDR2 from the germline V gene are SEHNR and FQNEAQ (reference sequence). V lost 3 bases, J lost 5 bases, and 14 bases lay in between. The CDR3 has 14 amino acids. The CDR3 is CASSLGQGGHEQYF. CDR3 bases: TGTGCCAGCAGCTTGGGGCAAGGCGGCCACGAGCAGTACTTC.

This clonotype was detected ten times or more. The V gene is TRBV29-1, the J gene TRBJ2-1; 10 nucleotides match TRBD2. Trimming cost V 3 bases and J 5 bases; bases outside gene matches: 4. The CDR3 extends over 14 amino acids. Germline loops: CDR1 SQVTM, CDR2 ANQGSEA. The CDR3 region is CSVDGLAADNEQFF. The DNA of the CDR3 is TGCAGCGTTGACGGACTAGCGGCCGACAATGAGCAGTTCTTC.

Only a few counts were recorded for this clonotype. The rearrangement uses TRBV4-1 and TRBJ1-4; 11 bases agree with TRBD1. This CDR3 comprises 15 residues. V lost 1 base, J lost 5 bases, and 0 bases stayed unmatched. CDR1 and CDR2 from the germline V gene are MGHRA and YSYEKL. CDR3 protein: CASSQGTGGNEKLFF. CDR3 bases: TGCGCCAGCAGCCAAGGGACAGGGGGCAATGAAAAACTGTTTTTT.

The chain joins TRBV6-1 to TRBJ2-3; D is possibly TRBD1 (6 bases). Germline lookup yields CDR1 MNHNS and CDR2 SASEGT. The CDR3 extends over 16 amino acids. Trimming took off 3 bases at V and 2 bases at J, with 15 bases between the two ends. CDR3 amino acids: CASSEGLGAFTDTQYF. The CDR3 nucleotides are TGTGCCAGCAGTGAGGGCCTGGGGGCCTTCACAGATACGCAGTATTTT.

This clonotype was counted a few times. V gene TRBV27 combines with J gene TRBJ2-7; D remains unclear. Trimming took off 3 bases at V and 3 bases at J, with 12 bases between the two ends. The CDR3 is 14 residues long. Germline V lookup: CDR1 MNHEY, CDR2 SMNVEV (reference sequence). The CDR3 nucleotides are TGTGCCAGCAGTTTGCGAACTAACGGCTACGAGCAGTACTTC. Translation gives CASSLRTNGYEQYF.

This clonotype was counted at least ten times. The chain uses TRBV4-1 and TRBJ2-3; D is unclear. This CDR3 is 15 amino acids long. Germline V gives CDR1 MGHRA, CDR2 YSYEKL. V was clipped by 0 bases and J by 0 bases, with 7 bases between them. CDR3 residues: CASSQDPTSTDTQYF. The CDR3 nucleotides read TGCGCCAGCAGCCAAGATCCAACTAGCACAGATACGCAGTATTTT.

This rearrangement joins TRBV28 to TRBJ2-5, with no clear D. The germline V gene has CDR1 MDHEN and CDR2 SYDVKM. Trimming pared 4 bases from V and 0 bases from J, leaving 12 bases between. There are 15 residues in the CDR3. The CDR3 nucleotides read TGTGCCAGCAGTTCGGGCAGTATGTACCAAGAGACCCAGTACTTC. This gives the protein CASSSGSMYQETQYF.

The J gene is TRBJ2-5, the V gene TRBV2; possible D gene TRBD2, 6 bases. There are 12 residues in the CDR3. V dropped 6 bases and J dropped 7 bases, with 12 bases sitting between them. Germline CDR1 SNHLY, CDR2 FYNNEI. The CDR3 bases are TGTGCCAGCAGCGAGGGACTCGGGACCCAGTACTTC. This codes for CASSEGLGTQYF. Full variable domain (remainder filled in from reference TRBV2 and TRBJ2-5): EPEVTQTPSHQVTQMGQEVILRCVPISNHLYFYWYRQILGQKVEFLVSFYNNEISEKSEIFDDQFSVERPDGSNFTLKIRSTKLEDSAMYFCASSEGLGTQYFGPGTRLLVL.

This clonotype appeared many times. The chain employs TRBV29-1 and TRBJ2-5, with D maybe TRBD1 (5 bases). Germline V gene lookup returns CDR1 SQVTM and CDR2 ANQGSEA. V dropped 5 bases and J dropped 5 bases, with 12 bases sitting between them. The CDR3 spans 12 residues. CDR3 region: CSVQGYSETQYF. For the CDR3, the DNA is TGCAGCGTTCAGGGTTACTCGGAGACCCAGTACTTC.

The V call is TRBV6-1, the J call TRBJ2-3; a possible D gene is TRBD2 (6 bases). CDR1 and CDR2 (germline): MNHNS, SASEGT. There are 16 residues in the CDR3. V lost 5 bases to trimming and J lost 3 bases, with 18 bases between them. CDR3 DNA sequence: TGTGCCAGCAGTATAGATAGCGGCCGAACGACAGATACGCAGTATTTT. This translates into CASSIDSGRTTDTQYF.

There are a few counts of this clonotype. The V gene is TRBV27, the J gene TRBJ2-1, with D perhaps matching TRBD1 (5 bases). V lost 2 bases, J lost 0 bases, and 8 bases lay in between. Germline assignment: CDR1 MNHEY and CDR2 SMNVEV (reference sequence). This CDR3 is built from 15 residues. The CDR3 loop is CASSLRQSSYNEQFF. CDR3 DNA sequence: TGTGCCAGCAGTTTAAGACAGAGCTCCTACAATGAGCAGTTCTTC.